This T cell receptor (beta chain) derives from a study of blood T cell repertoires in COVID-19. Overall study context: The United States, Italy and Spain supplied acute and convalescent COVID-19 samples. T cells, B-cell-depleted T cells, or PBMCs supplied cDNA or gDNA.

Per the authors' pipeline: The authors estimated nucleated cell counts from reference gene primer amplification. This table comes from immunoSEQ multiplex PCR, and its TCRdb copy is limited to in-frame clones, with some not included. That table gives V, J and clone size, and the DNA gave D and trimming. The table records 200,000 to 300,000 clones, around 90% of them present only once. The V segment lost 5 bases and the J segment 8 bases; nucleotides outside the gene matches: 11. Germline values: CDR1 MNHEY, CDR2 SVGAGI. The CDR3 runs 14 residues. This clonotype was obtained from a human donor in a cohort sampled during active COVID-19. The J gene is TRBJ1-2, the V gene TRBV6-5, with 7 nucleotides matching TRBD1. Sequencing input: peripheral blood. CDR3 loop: CASSREQGSWGYTF. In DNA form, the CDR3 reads TGTGCCAGCAGTCGAGAACAGGGGTCGTGGGGCTACACCTTC.